This is a list of T cell receptor beta chains from one sample in a study of CD8+ T cells in alopecia areata. Measured with immunoSEQ multiplex PCR; TCRdb has only the in-frame clones, and not every one. The sample includes 93,000 or so clones, around 60% of them seen just once. Sequencing was performed on CD4+ T cells sorted from blood. These receptors were collected from a human donor in good health. The CDR3 runs from the conserved cysteine through the conserved F or W. D genes are given only for firm matches. The listing skips clone size in some rows; elsewhere it reads once, few, many or a size class.

J: TRBJ1-4
V: TRBV7-9
size: -
D: -
DNA: TGTGCCAGCAGCTTAGATTGGCCCGGGGAACTGTTTTTT
CDR3: CASSLDWPGELFF

J: TRBJ2-1
V: TRBV29-1
size: -
D: TRBD2
DNA: TGCAGCGTTGTGCCCAGCGGGGGGTTCGAGCAGTTCTTC
CDR3: CSVVPSGGFEQFF

J: TRBJ2-3
V: TRBV9
size: many
D: -
DNA: TGTGCCAGCAGCCCAGACCCCGGGGTCAGCACAGATACGCAGTATTTT
CDR3: CASSPDPGVSTDTQYF

J: TRBJ1-5
V: TRBV29-1
size: -
D: -
DNA: TGCAGCGTTGAGGTAGGGGGTGGGCAGCCCCAGCATTTT
CDR3: CSVEVGGGQPQHF

J: TRBJ1-5
V: TRBV13
size: -
D: TRBD1
DNA: TGTGCCAGCAGCCGGGGACAGGGGGACGGTCAGCCCCAGCATTTT
CDR3: CASSRGQGDGQPQHF

J: TRBJ2-2
V: TRBV7-2
size: -
D: -
DNA: TGTGCCACCGGTTTTTCGAACACCGGGGAGCTGTTTTTT
CDR3: CATGFSNTGELFF

J: TRBJ1-6
V: TRBV30
size: -
D: -
DNA: TGTGCCTTTACACCTGGACAGTATTCACCCCTCCACTTT
CDR3: CAFTPGQYSPLHF

J: TRBJ2-3
V: TRBV7-6
size: -
D: -
DNA: TGTGCCAGCAGCAACACAGATACGCAGTATTTT
CDR3: CASSNTDTQYF

J: TRBJ2-1
V: TRBV18
size: -
D: -
DNA: TGTGCCAGCTCACCACCCGACCAGCAGCACAATGAGCAGTTCTTC
CDR3: CASSPPDQQHNEQFF

J: TRBJ1-2
V: TRBV30
size: -
D: -
DNA: TGTGCCTGGACGCAGGGGAACTATGGCTACACCTTC
CDR3: CAWTQGNYGYTF

J: TRBJ2-5
V: TRBV7-2
size: few
D: -
DNA: TGTGCCAGCAGCTTACCGAACTCGATGACCCAGTACTTC
CDR3: CASSLPNSMTQYF

J: TRBJ1-1
V: TRBV5-1
size: -
D: TRBD1
DNA: TGCGCCAGCAGCTTCGCGACAGGGTTGAACACTGAAGCTTTCTTT
CDR3: CASSFATGLNTEAFF

J: TRBJ1-5
V: TRBV28
size: few
D: -
DNA: TGTGCCAGCAGACAGACAGGAAATCAGCCCCAGCATTTT
CDR3: CASRQTGNQPQHF

J: TRBJ2-5
V: TRBV20-1
size: -
D: -
DNA: TGCAGTGCTAAGTACCAAGAGACCCAGTACTTC
CDR3: CSAKYQETQYF

J: TRBJ2-5
V: TRBV5-1
size: few
D: -
DNA: TGCGCCAGCAGCGACGCCGGGACAAGGAAAGAGACCCAGTACTTC
CDR3: CASSDAGTRKETQYF

J: TRBJ1-2
V: TRBV14
size: -
D: TRBD1
DNA: TGTGCCAGCAGCCACAGCAGGGGGCAAGGCTACACCTTC
CDR3: CASSHSRGQGYTF

J: TRBJ2-5
V: TRBV5-4
size: -
D: TRBD2
DNA: TGTGCCAGCAGCACGCAGGGACTACGGGGAGAGACCCAGTACTTC
CDR3: CASSTQGLRGETQYF

J: TRBJ1-3
V: TRBV6-5
size: few
D: -
DNA: TGTGCCAGCAGTTACCGACAGTCCTCTGGAAACACCATATATTTT
CDR3: CASSYRQSSGNTIYF

J: TRBJ2-3
V: TRBV7-2
size: -
D: TRBD2
DNA: TGTGCCAGCAGCTTAGGAAATAGCGGGGGGTCAGATACGCAGTATTTT
CDR3: CASSLGNSGGSDTQYF

J: TRBJ1-2
V: TRBV6-5
size: -
D: TRBD1
DNA: TGTGCCAGCAGCCAGGACAGGACCTATGGCTACACCTTC
CDR3: CASSQDRTYGYTF

J: TRBJ1-6
V: TRBV30
size: -
D: TRBD1
DNA: TGTGCCTGGAGGGGGACAGGGGGTTCACCCCTCCACTTT
CDR3: CAWRGTGGSPLHF

J: TRBJ1-1
V: TRBV6-1
size: -
D: -
DNA: TGTGCCAGCAGTGATATGTCGGGGGGGAACACTGAAGCTTTCTTT
CDR3: CASSDMSGGNTEAFF

J: TRBJ2-5
V: TRBV7-2
size: -
D: -
DNA: TGTGCCAGCAGCTTGGGGTCTCACCAAGAGACCCAGTACTTC
CDR3: CASSLGSHQETQYF

J: TRBJ1-5
V: TRBV28
size: few
D: TRBD1
DNA: TGTGCCAGCAGGAGACAGGGGGTGGGCAATCAGCCCCAGCATTTT
CDR3: CASRRQGVGNQPQHF

J: TRBJ1-6
V: TRBV7-2
size: -
D: TRBD1
DNA: TGTGCCAGCAGCCCCCCGGGACAGGGACTCCACTTT
CDR3: CASSPPGQGLHF

J: TRBJ2-5
V: TRBV18
size: -
D: -
DNA: TGTGCCAGCTCCCGAGACAGGAACCAAGAGACCCAGTACTTC
CDR3: CASSRDRNQETQYF

J: TRBJ2-7
V: TRBV7-8
size: -
D: -
DNA: TGTGCCAGCAGCTTAGCTGCAGGGGCCTTCGCCTACGAGCAGTACTTC
CDR3: CASSLAAGAFAYEQYF

J: TRBJ2-5
V: TRBV11-2
size: -
D: TRBD1
DNA: TGTGCCAGCAACTTCAGGGGGACGGAGACCCAGTACTTC
CDR3: CASNFRGTETQYF

J: TRBJ2-7
V: TRBV7-2
size: -
D: -
DNA: TGTGCCAGCAGCTTAGTACAGGGGAGGACCTACGAGCAGTACTTC
CDR3: CASSLVQGRTYEQYF

J: TRBJ1-2
V: TRBV29-1
size: -
D: TRBD1
DNA: TGCAGCGTCGTCGAGGACAGGGAGCTCAAGGGCTACACCTTC
CDR3: CSVVEDRELKGYTF